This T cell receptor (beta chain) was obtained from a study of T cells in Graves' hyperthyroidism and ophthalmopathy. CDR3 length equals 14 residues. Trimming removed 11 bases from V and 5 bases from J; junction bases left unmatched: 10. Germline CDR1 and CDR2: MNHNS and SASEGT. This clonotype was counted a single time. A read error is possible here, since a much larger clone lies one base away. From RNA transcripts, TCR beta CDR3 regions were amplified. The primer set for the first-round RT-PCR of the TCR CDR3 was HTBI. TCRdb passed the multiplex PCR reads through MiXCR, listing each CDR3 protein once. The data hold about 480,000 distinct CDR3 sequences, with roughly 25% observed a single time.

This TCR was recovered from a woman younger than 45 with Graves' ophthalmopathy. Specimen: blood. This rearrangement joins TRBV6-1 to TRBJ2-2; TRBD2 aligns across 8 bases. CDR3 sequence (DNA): TGTGCCGGCAACGGGAGGGCCGAAACCGGGGAGCTGTTTTTT. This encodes CAGNGRAETGELFF.